This TCR beta chain was profiled in a study of cytomegalovirus exposure and HLA in healthy donors. The study, taken as a whole, reports: For most TCR sequences rarity was the rule, although some public TCRs occurred in many donors.

Germline values: CDR1 SGHNT, CDR2 YENEEA. The V end was cut by 5 bases, the J end by 0 bases, with 10 bases between. The CDR3 sequence is 15 residues long. The PCR used 60 Vbeta and 13 Jbeta primers. Clones were read by immunoSEQ multiplex PCR, and TCRdb kept only the in-frame ones, dropping some. The table for this sample gives 75,000 to 80,000 clones. Concerning this clone itself: The antigen is unknown.

This TCR was sampled from a man aged 18 to 29 in good health and CMV-seropositive. The specimen sequenced was PBMCs. The V and J genes are TRBV11-3 and TRBJ2-2; a possible D gene is TRBD1 (5 bases). CDR3 region: CASSPMTANTGELFF. Here the CDR3 DNA reads TGTGCCAGCAGCCCGATGACAGCGAACACCGGGGAGCTGTTTTTT.